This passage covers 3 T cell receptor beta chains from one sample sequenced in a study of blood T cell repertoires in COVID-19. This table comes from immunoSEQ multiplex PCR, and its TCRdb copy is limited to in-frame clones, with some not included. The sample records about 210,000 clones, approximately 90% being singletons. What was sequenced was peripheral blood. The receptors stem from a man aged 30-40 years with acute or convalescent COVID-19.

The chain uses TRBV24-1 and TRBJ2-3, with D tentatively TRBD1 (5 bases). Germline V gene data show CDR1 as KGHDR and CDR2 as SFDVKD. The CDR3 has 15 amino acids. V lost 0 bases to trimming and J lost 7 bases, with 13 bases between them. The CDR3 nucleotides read TGTGCCACCAGTGATTTGCAACCAGGGAAGTATACGCAGTATTTT. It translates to CATSDLQPGKYTQYF.

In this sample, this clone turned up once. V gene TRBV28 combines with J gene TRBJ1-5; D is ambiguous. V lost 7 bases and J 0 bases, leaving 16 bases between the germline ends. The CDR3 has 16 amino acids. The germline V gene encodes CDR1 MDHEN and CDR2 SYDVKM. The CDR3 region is CASTQRVGNSNQPQHF. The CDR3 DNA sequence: TGTGCCAGCACCCAGAGGGTAGGAAATAGCAATCAGCCCCAGCATTTT.

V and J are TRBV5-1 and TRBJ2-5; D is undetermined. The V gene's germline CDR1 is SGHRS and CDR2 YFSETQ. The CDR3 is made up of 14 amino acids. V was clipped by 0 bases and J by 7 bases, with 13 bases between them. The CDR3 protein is CASSLAELRGTQYF. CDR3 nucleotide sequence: TGCGCCAGCAGCTTGGCGGAGCTTCGTGGGACCCAGTACTTC.